Ten or more counts support the clone carrying this TCR beta chain. The germline V gene has CDR1 SGHAT and CDR2 FQNNGV. Trimming left V 5 bases short and J 10 bases short, with 17 bases between. The CDR3 spans 13 residues. This entry is derived from a study of patients and donors after allogeneic stem cell transplantation. In TCRdb, the RT-PCR reads were re-called with MiXCR into one record per CDR3 protein. The sample lists around 27,000 distinct CDR3 sequences, about 8% occurring once. V and J are TRBV11-2 and TRBJ1-1, with a weak D call TRBD1 (6 bases). Material: blood, either unsorted or a sorted T cell fraction (not recorded which). This clonotype originated in a human donor who was either an allogeneic HSCT recipient or a stem cell or donor lymphocyte infusion donor (not recorded which). It is not recorded whose cells these are; they may come from a transplant donor. CDR3 DNA: TGTGCCAGCAGCGCCAGGGCAGGGGAGAGAGCTTTCTTT. This codes for CASSARAGERAFF.